A selection of T cell receptor beta chains follows, all from one sample in a study of blood T cell repertoires in COVID-19. Profiling relied on immunoSEQ multiplex PCR, and the TCRdb table lists in-frame clones only, not all of them. Of 75,000 to 95,000 clones listed, around 86% are singletons. Sequenced: peripheral blood. Every receptor here comes from a human donor in a cohort sampled during active COVID-19. CDR3s include the opening cysteine and the closing phenylalanine or tryptophan. Fields, in order: J gene, D gene, clone size, V gene, CDR3 DNA, CDR3 protein. A D gene is named only where the DNA matches it firmly. Size values are once, few and many counts, or a class for expanded clones, and some rows have none.

TRBJ1-1 | - | few | TRBV6-6 | TGTGCCAGCAGTTTCTGGCAGAACACTGAAGCTTTCTTT | CASSFWQNTEAFF
TRBJ2-7 | TRBD1 | - | TRBV29-1 | TGCAGCGTTGAAGCCCCGACAGGGGGCCCATACGAGCAGTACTTC | CSVEAPTGGPYEQYF
TRBJ2-1 | TRBD1 | - | TRBV6-4 | TGTGCCAGCAGTGAACAGGGGGCAGGCTACAATGAGCAGTTCTTC | CASSEQGAGYNEQFF
TRBJ2-2 | - | - | TRBV27 | TGTGCCAGCAGTTACCTTAGCGCCACCGGGGAGCTGTTTTTT | CASSYLSATGELFF
TRBJ1-5 | TRBD1 | once | TRBV5-1 | TGCGCCAGCAGCTTGTACGGACAGGACAATCAGCCCCAGCATTTT | CASSLYGQDNQPQHF
TRBJ1-1 | - | - | TRBV30 | TGTGCCTGGAGTCTGGGCAGGGCCCCCCCTGAAGCTTTCTTT | CAWSLGRAPPEAFF
TRBJ1-5 | TRBD1 | - | TRBV19 | TGTGCCAGTAGTATATGGGACAGGCCGGGGGCCCAGCATTTT | CASSIWDRPGAQHF
TRBJ2-5 | - | few | TRBV5-6 | TGTGCCAGCAGCTTCCCGACAGGATTGGAGACCCAGTACTTC | CASSFPTGLETQYF
TRBJ2-7 | - | - | TRBV21-1 | TGTGCCACCCCTAAGGAGGGAGACGGCAGCCCAAGCCCCATATACTACGAGCAGTACTTC | CATPKEGDGSPSPIYYEQYF
TRBJ1-1 | TRBD1 | - | TRBV5-1 | TGCGCCAGCAGCTTTCGGGACAGGGTAAGGGATGAAGCTTTCTTT | CASSFRDRVRDEAFF
TRBJ1-3 | TRBD1 | - | TRBV9 | TGTGCCAGCAGCGTGGGGGGACAGCCCTTCTCTGGAAACACCATATATTTT | CASSVGGQPFSGNTIYF
TRBJ2-2 | TRBD1 | - | TRBV7-2 | TGTGCCAGCAGCTACCGGGACAGGAACACCGGGGAGCTGTTTTTT | CASSYRDRNTGELFF
TRBJ2-2 | - | - | TRBV7-8 | TGTGCCAGCAGCTTAGCGTGGGGGGCCGGGGAGCTGTTTTTT | CASSLAWGAGELFF
TRBJ1-2 | - | - | TRBV5-4 | TGTGCCAGCAGCAGACTAGACCGGGTCAACTATGGCTACACCTTC | CASSRLDRVNYGYTF
TRBJ2-2 | - | - | TRBV6-4 | TGTGCCAGCAGCGTTGATAGGAACACCGGGGAGCTGTTTTTT | CASSVDRNTGELFF
TRBJ2-5 | - | once | TRBV7-8 | TGTGCCAGCAGCTTCGCCGGTTCCGAGACCCAGTACTTC | CASSFAGSETQYF
TRBJ2-1 | TRBD2 | - | TRBV20-1 | TGCAGTGCTAGTGCTAGCGGGGGCTACAATGAGCAGTTCTTC | CSASASGGYNEQFF
TRBJ2-1 | TRBD2 | once | TRBV5-1 | TGCGCCAGCAGCCGGGGACTACTTAACTACAATGAGCAGTTCTTC | CASSRGLLNYNEQFF
TRBJ2-5 | TRBD2 | - | TRBV7-2 | TGTGCCAGCAGCTTAGCCCTAGCGGGGGGCGAGACCCAGTACTTC | CASSLALAGGETQYF
TRBJ2-7 | - | - | TRBV27 | TGTGCCAGCAGTCTCCGACAATCCTACGAGCAGTACTTC | CASSLRQSYEQYF
TRBJ1-2 | - | - | TRBV9 | TGTGCCAGCAGTGGGCTCTATGGCTACACCTTC | CASSGLYGYTF
TRBJ2-2 | - | few | TRBV19 | TGTGCCTCCGCACGGCAGGCTGGGACCGGGGAGCTGTTTTTT | CASARQAGTGELFF